Below are 18 T cell receptor beta chains sequenced from a single sample in a study of blood T cell repertoires in COVID-19. Some clones are missing from TCRdb's copy, which holds only in-frame ones; the method was immunoSEQ multiplex PCR. This repertoire shows nearly 15,000 clones, roughly 90% found once; its top ten account for 3.1%. The specimen sequenced was peripheral blood. These receptors were taken from a human donor in a cohort sampled during active COVID-19.

The chain couples TRBV5-1 to TRBJ2-7, with 8 bases aligning to TRBD1. Germline CDR1 SGHRS, CDR2 YFSETQ. Germline trimming cut 3 bases from V and 3 bases from J; bases unmatched to any gene: 8. This CDR3 contains 15 residues. The DNA for the CDR3 is TGCGCCAGCAGCTCGCAGACAGGGGTGGGCTACGAGCAGTACTTC. Encoded protein: CASSSQTGVGYEQYF.

This clone occurred a few times. This chain joins TRBV7-9 and TRBJ1-5; D might be TRBD1 (5 bases). The length of the CDR3 is 16 residues. CDR1 and CDR2 from the germline V gene are SEHNR and FQNEAQ (reference sequence). The ends were cut back, 5 bases at V and 0 bases at J, with 14 bases in the middle. Written as DNA, the CDR3 is TGTGCCAGCAGCCCAAGCGCGGGACCTAGCAATCAGCCCCAGCATTTT. It encodes CASSPSAGPSNQPQHF.

This chain connects TRBV18 to TRBJ2-5, with TRBD1 identical over 8 bases. This CDR3 is built from 14 residues. V was pared by 1 base and J by 2 bases, with 0 bases of the junction left unmatched. Germline lookup yields CDR1 KGHSH and CDR2 LQKENI. CDR3 bases: TGTGCCAGCTCACCACGGACAGGGCAAGAGACCCAGTACTTC. Translation: CASSPRTGQETQYF.

There are a few counts of this clone. The chain recombines TRBV10-2 with TRBJ2-7; 13 bases align to TRBD2. Germline V CDR1 and CDR2: WSHSY, SAAADI. J gave up 6 bases and V 8 bases, and 1 base lay outside the gene matches. The CDR3 is made up of 12 amino acids. For the CDR3, the DNA is TGCGCCAGCGGACTAGCGGGGGTCGAGCAGTACTTC. Translating it yields CASGLAGVEQYF.

This clone is categorized as medium-sized. This chain uses TRBV7-9 with TRBJ1-4; D ambiguous. The CDR3 has 14 residues. Trimming shortened V by 4 bases and J by 5 bases, and 11 bases separated the two germline ends. CDR1 and CDR2 (germline): SEHNR, FQNEAQ (reference sequence). CDR3 sequence reads: CASSSGSLNEKLFF. The CDR3, as DNA: TGTGCCAGCAGCTCCGGGTCCCTAAATGAAAAACTGTTTTTT. The whole variable domain, filled in from reference TRBV7-9 and TRBJ1-4, reads DTGVSQNPRHKITKRGQNVTFRCDPISEHNRLYWYRQTLGQGPEFLTYFQNEAQLEKSRLLSDRFSAERPKGSFSTLEIQRTEQGDSAMYLCASSSGSLNEKLFFGSGTQLSVL.

The chain has TRBV6-5 and TRBJ1-1; the match to TRBD1 covers 10 bases. The CDR3 runs to 16 residues. With 4 bases clipped from V and 5 bases from J, the junction kept 10 bases outside the gene matches. The germline V gene encodes CDR1 MNHEY and CDR2 SVGAGI. CDR3 amino acids: CASSSPSGTGVTEAFF. CDR3 nucleotide sequence: TGTGCCAGCAGTTCCCCCTCCGGGACAGGGGTTACTGAAGCTTTCTTT.

This chain joins TRBV11-3 and TRBJ2-1; the D gene is possibly TRBD1 (6 bases). V was clipped by 5 bases and J by 4 bases, with 15 bases between them. The CDR3 totals 15 residues. Per germline, CDR1 SGHNT and CDR2 YENEEA. The CDR3 nucleotides read TGTGCCAGCAGCCAGGGGTCCGGACCGTACAATGAGCAGTTCTTC. Amino acids: CASSQGSGPYNEQFF. Full variable domain (outside the CDR3, taken from reference TRBV11-3 and TRBJ2-1): EAGVVQSPRYKIIEKKQPVAFWCNPISGHNTLYWYLQNLGQGPELLIRYENEEAVDDSQLPKDRFSAERLKGVDSTLKIQPAELGDSAVYLCASSQGSGPYNEQFFGPGTRLTVL.

This chain links TRBV12-3 or TRBV12-4 with TRBJ1-4; D gene unclear. The CDR3 covers 12 residues. Between the trimmed V and J ends, which lost 0 bases and 14 bases, there was a span of 10 bases. In DNA form, the CDR3 reads TGTGCCAGCAGTTTAGCGCAGTCCTCTCTGTTTTTT. It encodes CASSLAQSSLFF.

The chain uses TRBV19 and TRBJ2-7; TRBD1 is a possible D gene (5 bases). With 3 bases removed from V and 3 bases from J, the gap between germline ends came to 15 bases. Germline assignment: CDR1 LNHDA and CDR2 SQIVND (reference sequence). The CDR3 runs 15 residues. The CDR3 nucleotides read TGTGCCAGTAGTATGGGAAGGGGTACTCGCTACGAGCAGTACTTC. Amino acids: CASSMGRGTRYEQYF.

The V and J genes are TRBV19 and TRBJ1-6, with TRBD1 matching 10 bases. J lost 10 bases, V lost 1 base, and 10 bases had no gene match. The CDR3 runs 17 residues. Germline V gene data show CDR1 as LNHDA and CDR2 as SQIVND (reference sequence). The DNA for the CDR3 is TGTGCCAGTAGTATAGGAGGCTCCGGGACAGGGGCCTCACCCCTCCACTTT. Amino acids: CASSIGGSGTGASPLHF.

CDR3 residues: CASSDGPDRVYEQYF. In DNA form, the CDR3 reads TGTGCCAGCAGCGACGGACCGGACAGGGTCTACGAGCAGTACTTC. The rearrangement uses TRBV11-1 and TRBJ2-7; 8 positions match TRBD1. This CDR3 has 15 residues. Unmatched junction bases numbered 9, after V lost 5 bases and J lost 3 bases. Germline assignment: CDR1 SGHAT and CDR2 FQDESV (reference sequence).

The V gene is TRBV4-1, the J gene TRBJ1-6; tentatively, D is TRBD1 (5 bases). Germline V gives CDR1 MGHRA, CDR2 YSYEKL. This CDR3 spans 16 amino acids. The V end was cut by 0 bases, the J end by 9 bases, with 15 bases between. The CDR3 protein is CASSQDQRGAGSPLHF. Here the CDR3 DNA reads TGCGCCAGCAGCCAAGATCAGCGGGGCGCGGGTTCACCCCTCCACTTT.

The sample holds one count of this clone. The gene calls are TRBV4-1 and TRBJ1-2; weak D call: TRBD1 (5 bases). V was trimmed by 1 base and J by 6 bases, leaving 18 bases between them. Germline CDR1 reads MGHRA; CDR2 reads YSYEKL. CDR3 length: 16 residues. The CDR3 DNA reads as TGCGCCAGCAGCCAAGGAACCAGGGATTTCCCGGATGGCTACACCTTC. Translated, it gives CASSQGTRDFPDGYTF.

The chain recombines TRBV25-1 with TRBJ2-3; a weak D match, TRBD2 (6 bases). CDR3 length equals 14 residues. Looked up from germline, CDR1 is MGHDK and CDR2 is SYGVNS. V lost 5 bases and J 1 base, leaving 10 bases between the germline ends. CDR3 protein: CASSTSLRTDTQYF. CDR3 nucleotides: TGTGCCAGCAGTACTAGCCTCCGCACAGATACGCAGTATTTT.

The genes are TRBV10-3 and TRBJ1-1; D gene uncertain. The germline CDR1 and CDR2 sequences are ENHRY and SYGVKD. This CDR3 spans 15 amino acids. V was clipped by 4 bases and J by 1 base, with 13 bases between them. DNA for the CDR3: TGTGCCATCAGTGCTCAGAAAAACCAGAACACTGAAGCTTTCTTT. It specifies CAISAQKNQNTEAFF.

In this sample, this clone turned up once. The chain employs TRBV19 and TRBJ1-3; 7 positions match TRBD1. Germline V gene data show CDR1 as LNHDA and CDR2 as SQIVND (reference sequence). The CDR3 length is 17 residues. The V and J ends lost 3 bases and 0 bases, in that order; junction bases with no gene match: 8. CDR3 nucleotides: TGTGCCAGTAGTATGGGGGGACAGCCGATCTCTGGAAACACCATATATTTT. Its protein product is CASSMGGQPISGNTIYF.

The V gene is TRBV3-1 (or the pseudogene TRBV3-2), the J gene TRBJ1-1; D is ambiguous. The V and J ends lost 4 bases and 1 base respectively, with 13 bases between them. Germline values: CDR1 LGHDT, CDR2 YNNKEL (reference sequence). The length of the CDR3 is 15 residues. The DNA for the CDR3 is TGTGCCAGCAGCCGAAGGCCAGGAGGGAACACTGAAGCTTTCTTT. Encoded protein: CASSRRPGGNTEAFF.

This clone was counted once. This rearrangement joins TRBV4-1 to TRBJ1-1; maybe TRBD1 (5 bases). CDR3 length: 16 residues. CDR1 MGHRA and CDR2 YSYEKL come from the germline V gene. V shed 1 base and J shed 5 bases, with 17 bases lying between them. DNA for the CDR3: TGCGCCAGCAGCCAAGGCGGTCGGGGGGGAGGGACTGAAGCTTTCTTT. This gives the protein CASSQGGRGGGTEAFF.